A single sample is the source of the 15 T cell receptor beta chains below, sequenced in a study of T cells in Graves' hyperthyroidism and ophthalmopathy. The source material, RNA transcripts, was used to amplify TCR beta CDR3 regions. First-round RT-PCR targeting the TCR CDR3 was performed with the HTBI primer set. MiXCR, applied by TCRdb to the multiplex PCR reads, yields one record per CDR3 protein. This table has about 320,000 distinct CDR3 sequences, roughly 15% appearing once. The specimen sequenced was blood. Receptors originate from a man younger than 40 with Graves' hyperthyroidism.

J is TRBJ2-7 and V is TRBV2; D tentatively reads TRBD1 or TRBD2 (5 bases each). Per germline, CDR1 SNHLY and CDR2 FYNNEI. The CDR3 loop spans 13 amino acids. Deletions cut 4 bases from V and 6 bases from J, with 13 bases between. The CDR3 DNA is TGTGCCAGCAGTGTGTTCAGGGAGTCCGAGCAGTACTTC. This translates into CASSVFRESEQYF.

The chain recombines TRBV6-1 with TRBJ1-5, with a possible D match to TRBD1 (5 bases). CDR1 is MNHNS and CDR2 is SASEGT in the germline V gene. This CDR3 spans 15 amino acids. V gave up 6 bases and J gave up 4 bases, with 16 bases separating them. The CDR3 region has the DNA TGTGCCAGCAGCCCCAGGGCCAGCCAAAATCAGCCCCAGCATTTT. Its translation is CASSPRASQNQPQHF.

The sample holds a few counts of this clonotype. The chain carries TRBV2 and TRBJ1-2, with a tentative D call TRBD1 (5 bases). Germline CDR1 SNHLY, CDR2 FYNNEI. The CDR3 is 14 amino acids. Trimming pared 1 base from V and 7 bases from J, leaving 13 bases between. CDR3 region: CASSEVVGGGGYTF. The CDR3 DNA follows: TGTGCCAGCAGTGAAGTAGTCGGGGGTGGTGGCTACACCTTC. The full variable domain, completed using reference TRBV2 and TRBJ1-2, is EPEVTQTPSHQVTQMGQEVILRCVPISNHLYFYWYRQILGQKVEFLVSFYNNEISEKSEIFDDQFSVERPDGSNFTLKIRSTKLEDSAMYFCASSEVVGGGGYTFGSGTRLTVV.

This clonotype was recorded many times. V gene TRBV20-1 combines with J gene TRBJ1-4, with D possibly being TRBD1 (5 bases). CDR1 and CDR2 from the germline V gene are DFQATT and SNEGSKA (reference sequence). The V end lost 3 bases, the J end lost 5 bases, and 7 bases lay between the germline ends. The CDR3 sequence is 12 residues long. The CDR3 sequence is CSARWGNEKLFF. DNA of the CDR3: TGCAGTGCTAGGTGGGGGAATGAAAAACTGTTTTTT.

About this clonotype itself: Sequence at one end of the junction differs from germline and may be a read error. The chain uses TRBV12-3 or TRBV12-4 and TRBJ2-3, with D possibly TRBD1 on 6 matching bases. The CDR3 contains 12 residues. This chain's CDR3 is CVSSSTGDTQYF. CDR3 nucleotide sequence: TGTGTCAGCAGTTCCACAGGGGATACGCAGTATTTT.

The gene calls are TRBV28 and TRBJ2-7, with 9 bases that match TRBD2. Germline CDR1 is MDHEN and CDR2 is SYDVKM. The CDR3 is 14 amino acids. Losses at the gene ends were 3 bases for V and 6 bases for J; bases not matched to a gene: 6. The CDR3 spells CASSFILAGSEQYF. The CDR3 bases are TGTGCCAGCAGTTTTATCCTAGCGGGAAGCGAGCAGTACTTC. The variable domain in full, with the rest retrieved from reference TRBV28 and TRBJ2-7, is DVKVTQSSRYLVKRTGEKVFLECVQDMDHENMFWYRQDPGLGLRLIYFSYDVKMKEKGDIPEGYSVSREKKERFSLILESASTNQTSMYLCASSFILAGSEQYFGPGTRLTVT.

Ten or more counts support this clonotype. The chain employs TRBV7-2 and TRBJ1-2; D uncertain. The CDR3 is 12 residues long. Deletions cut 3 bases from V and 7 bases from J, with 9 bases between. Germline V CDR1 and CDR2: SGHTA, FQGNSA. The CDR3 DNA sequence: TGTGCCAGCAGCTTTGAAATCCGTGGCTACACCTTC. Protein: CASSFEIRGYTF.

This clonotype was counted many times. The V gene is TRBV6-5, the J gene TRBJ1-1; no clear D gene. The germline gives CDR1 MNHEY, CDR2 SVGAGI. The CDR3 has 13 amino acids. Trimming stripped 2 bases from V and 3 bases from J, with 7 bases between. CDR3 DNA sequence: TGTGCCAGCAGTTACCGGTCGGACACTGAAGCTTTCTTT. Translation: CASSYRSDTEAFF.

The V call is TRBV12-3 or TRBV12-4, the J call TRBJ1-5; the D is unclear. The CDR3 runs 13 residues. Deletions cut 3 bases from V and 2 bases from J, with 5 bases between. Here the CDR3 reads CASSFARNQPQHF. The CDR3 nucleotides are TGTGCCAGCAGTTTCGCCCGCAATCAGCCCCAGCATTTT.

In its sample, this clonotype was seen many times. The chain recombines TRBV5-1 with TRBJ2-1; 9 bases line up with TRBD2. CDR1 and CDR2 from the germline V gene are SGHRS and YFSETQ. The V segment lost 3 bases and the J segment 8 bases; nucleotides outside the gene matches: 9. The CDR3 is 15 residues long. The CDR3 coding sequence is TGCGCCAGCAGCTGGGGCGGGAGGGCCTTCTATGAGCAGTTCTTC. Translated: CASSWGGRAFYEQFF.

The chain uses TRBV19 and TRBJ2-1; D gene ambiguous. V was trimmed by 7 bases and J by 5 bases, leaving 6 bases between them. Germline CDR1 and CDR2: LNHDA and SQIVND (reference sequence). This CDR3 has 11 residues. The CDR3 DNA reads as TGTGCCAGTACCGATCACAATGAGCAGTTCTTC. It yields the protein CASTDHNEQFF.

This clonotype was seen more than once but under ten times. The genes are TRBV9 and TRBJ1-6, with D unclear. The V end lost 0 bases, the J end lost 8 bases, and 9 bases lay between the germline ends. Germline V gene lookup returns CDR1 SGDLS and CDR2 YYNGEE. CDR3 length equals 14 residues. The CDR3 is CASSVGHMDSPLHF. For the CDR3, the DNA is TGTGCCAGCAGCGTAGGACATATGGATTCACCCCTCCACTTT.

V is TRBV9 and J is TRBJ2-5, with D perhaps matching TRBD2 (5 bases). V was shortened by 3 bases and J by 5 bases, with 14 bases between the two germline ends. This CDR3 is 14 amino acids long. Germline CDR1 SGDLS, CDR2 YYNGEE. The CDR3 DNA sequence: TGTGCCAGCAGCGCCGATCTAGCCGTGGAGACCCAGTACTTC. It is translated as CASSADLAVETQYF.

Many counts were recorded for this clonotype. The V and J genes are TRBV18 and TRBJ2-4, with 7 positions matching TRBD2. V trimming: 6 bases; J trimming: 0 bases; junction bases outside the gene matches: 8. The germline gives CDR1 KGHSH, CDR2 LQKENI. This CDR3 has 16 residues. CDR3 sequence: CASSHVGEGAKNIQYF. The CDR3 region has the DNA TGTGCCAGCTCCCATGTAGGGGAGGGAGCCAAAAACATTCAGTACTTC.

This clonotype came up a few times. The DNA of the CDR3 is TGTGCCAGCAGCCAAACAGGGTATTCACCCCTCCACTTT. Its protein product is CASSQTGYSPLHF. The chain has TRBV5-6 and TRBJ1-6; D is possibly TRBD1 (6 bases). Germline assignment: CDR1 SGHDT and CDR2 YYEEEE. The CDR3 spans 13 residues. The germline V and J ends were trimmed by 4 bases and 8 bases, with 10 bases remaining between them.